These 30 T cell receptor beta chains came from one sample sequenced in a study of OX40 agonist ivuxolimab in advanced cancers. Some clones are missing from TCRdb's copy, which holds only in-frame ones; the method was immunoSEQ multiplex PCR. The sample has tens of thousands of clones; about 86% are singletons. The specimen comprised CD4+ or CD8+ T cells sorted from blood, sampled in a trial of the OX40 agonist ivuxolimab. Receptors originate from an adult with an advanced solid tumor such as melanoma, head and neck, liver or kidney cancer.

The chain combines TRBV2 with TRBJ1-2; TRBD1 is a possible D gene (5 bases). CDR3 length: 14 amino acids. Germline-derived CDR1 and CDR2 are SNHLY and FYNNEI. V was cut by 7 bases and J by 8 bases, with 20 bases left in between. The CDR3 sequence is CASTDIQAGLGYTF. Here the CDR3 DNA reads TGTGCCAGCACCGACATCCAGGCAGGGCTCGGCTACACCTTC.

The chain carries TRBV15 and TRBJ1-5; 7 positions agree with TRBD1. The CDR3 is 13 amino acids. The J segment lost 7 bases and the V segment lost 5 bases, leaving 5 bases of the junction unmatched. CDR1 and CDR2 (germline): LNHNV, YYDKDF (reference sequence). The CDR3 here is CATSRDRDQPQHF. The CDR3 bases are TGTGCCACCAGCCGCGACAGGGACCAGCCCCAGCATTTT.

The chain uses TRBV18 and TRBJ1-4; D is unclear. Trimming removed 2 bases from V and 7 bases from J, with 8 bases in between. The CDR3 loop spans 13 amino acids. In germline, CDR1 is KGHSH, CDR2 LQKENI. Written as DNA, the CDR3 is TGTGCCAGCTCACCAATGCAGGTTGAAAAACTGTTTTTT. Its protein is CASSPMQVEKLFF.

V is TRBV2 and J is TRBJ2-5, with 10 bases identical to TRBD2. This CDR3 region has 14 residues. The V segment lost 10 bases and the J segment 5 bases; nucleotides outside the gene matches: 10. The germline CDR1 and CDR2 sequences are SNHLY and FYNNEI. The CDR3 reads CATVAGGDGETQYF. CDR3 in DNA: TGTGCCACCGTAGCGGGGGGCGACGGGGAGACCCAGTACTTC.

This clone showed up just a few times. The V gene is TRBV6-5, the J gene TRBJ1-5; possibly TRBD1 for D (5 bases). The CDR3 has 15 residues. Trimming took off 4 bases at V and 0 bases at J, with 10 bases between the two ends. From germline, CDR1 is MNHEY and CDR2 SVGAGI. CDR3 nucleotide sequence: TGTGCCAGCAGTTGGGGCGGATTTAGCAATCAGCCCCAGCATTTT. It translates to CASSWGGFSNQPQHF.

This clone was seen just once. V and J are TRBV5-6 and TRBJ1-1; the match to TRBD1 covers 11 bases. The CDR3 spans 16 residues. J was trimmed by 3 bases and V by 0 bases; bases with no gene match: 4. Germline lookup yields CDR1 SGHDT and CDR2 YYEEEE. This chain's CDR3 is CASSLGPGQGDTEAFF. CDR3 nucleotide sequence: TGTGCCAGCAGCTTGGGACCGGGACAGGGGGACACTGAAGCTTTCTTT.

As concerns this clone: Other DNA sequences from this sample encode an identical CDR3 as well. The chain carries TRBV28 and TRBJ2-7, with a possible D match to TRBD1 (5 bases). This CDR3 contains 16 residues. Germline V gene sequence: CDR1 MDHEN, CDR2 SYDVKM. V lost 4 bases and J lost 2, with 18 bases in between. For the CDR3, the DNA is TGTGCCAGCAGTTGGGTACAGACAGCCACCCCCTACGAGCAGTACTTC. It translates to CASSWVQTATPYEQYF. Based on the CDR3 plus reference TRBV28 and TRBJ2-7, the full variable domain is DVKVTQSSRYLVKRTGEKVFLECVQDMDHENMFWYRQDPGLGLRLIYFSYDVKMKEKGDIPEGYSVSREKKERFSLILESASTNQTSMYLCASSWVQTATPYEQYFGPGTRLTVT.

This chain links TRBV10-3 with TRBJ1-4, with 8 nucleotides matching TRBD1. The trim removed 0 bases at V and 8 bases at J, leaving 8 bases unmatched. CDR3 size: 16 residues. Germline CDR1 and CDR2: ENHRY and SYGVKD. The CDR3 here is CAISESQGAEVEKLFF. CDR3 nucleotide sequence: TGTGCCATCAGTGAGTCGCAGGGGGCGGAGGTCGAAAAACTGTTTTTT.

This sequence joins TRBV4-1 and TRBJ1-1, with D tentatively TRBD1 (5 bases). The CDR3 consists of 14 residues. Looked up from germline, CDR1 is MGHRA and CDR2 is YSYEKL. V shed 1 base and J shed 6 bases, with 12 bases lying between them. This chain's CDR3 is CASSQGRGAPEAFF. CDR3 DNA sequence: TGCGCCAGCAGCCAAGGGCGAGGGGCCCCTGAAGCTTTCTTT.

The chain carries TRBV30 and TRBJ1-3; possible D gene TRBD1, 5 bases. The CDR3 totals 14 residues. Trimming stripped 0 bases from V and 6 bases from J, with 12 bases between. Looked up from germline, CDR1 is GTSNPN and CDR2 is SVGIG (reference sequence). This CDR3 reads CAWSVLETVNTIYF. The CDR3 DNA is TGTGCCTGGAGTGTACTCGAGACAGTAAACACCATATATTTT.

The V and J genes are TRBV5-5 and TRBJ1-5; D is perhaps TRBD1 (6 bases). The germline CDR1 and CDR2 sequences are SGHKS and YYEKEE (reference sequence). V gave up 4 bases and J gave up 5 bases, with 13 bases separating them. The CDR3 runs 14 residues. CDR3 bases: TGTGCCAGCAGCCCCGGACAGATTTATCAGCCCCAGCATTTT. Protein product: CASSPGQIYQPQHF. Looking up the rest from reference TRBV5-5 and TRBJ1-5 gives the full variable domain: DAGVTQSPTHLIKTRGQQVTLRCSPISGHKSVSWYQQVLGQGPQFIFQYYEKEERGRGNFPDRFSARQFPNYSSELNVNALLLGDSALYLCASSPGQIYQPQHFGDGTRLSIL.

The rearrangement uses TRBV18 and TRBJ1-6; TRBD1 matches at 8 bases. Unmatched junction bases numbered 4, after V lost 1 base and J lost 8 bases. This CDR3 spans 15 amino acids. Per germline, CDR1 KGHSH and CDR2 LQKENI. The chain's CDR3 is CASSPRTGRDSPLHF. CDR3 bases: TGTGCCAGCTCACCACGGACAGGGCGGGATTCACCCCTCCACTTT.

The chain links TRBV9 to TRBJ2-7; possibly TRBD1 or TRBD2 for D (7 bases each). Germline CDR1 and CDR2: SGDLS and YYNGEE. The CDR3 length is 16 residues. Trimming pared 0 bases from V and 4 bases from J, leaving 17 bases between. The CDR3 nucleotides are TGTGCCAGCAGCGTAGGGGAGGGGCAGGGGGAGTACGAGCAGTACTTC. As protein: CASSVGEGQGEYEQYF.

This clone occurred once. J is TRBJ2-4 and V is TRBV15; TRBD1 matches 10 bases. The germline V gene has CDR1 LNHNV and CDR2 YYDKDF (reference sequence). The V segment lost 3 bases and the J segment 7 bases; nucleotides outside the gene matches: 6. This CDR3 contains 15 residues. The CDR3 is CATSRDRGDGNIQYF. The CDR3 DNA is TGTGCCACCAGCAGGGACAGGGGGGACGGGAACATTCAGTACTTC. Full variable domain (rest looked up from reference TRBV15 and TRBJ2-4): DAMVIQNPRYQVTQFGKPVTLSCSQTLNHNVMYWYQQKSSQAPKLLFHYYDKDFNNEADTPDNFQSRRPNTSFCFLDIRSPGLGDTAMYLCATSRDRGDGNIQYFGAGTRLSVL.

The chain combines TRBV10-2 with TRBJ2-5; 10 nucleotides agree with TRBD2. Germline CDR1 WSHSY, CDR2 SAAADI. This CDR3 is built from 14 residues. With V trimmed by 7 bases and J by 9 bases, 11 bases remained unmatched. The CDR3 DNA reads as TGCGCCAGCACCGAAGCGGGGGGGGAGTTGCCCCAGTACTTC. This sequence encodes CASTEAGGELPQYF.

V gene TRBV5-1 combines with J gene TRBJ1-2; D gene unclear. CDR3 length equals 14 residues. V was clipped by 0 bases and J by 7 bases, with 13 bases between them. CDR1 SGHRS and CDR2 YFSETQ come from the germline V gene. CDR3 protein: CASSLARWGSGYTF. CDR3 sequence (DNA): TGCGCCAGCAGCTTGGCCAGGTGGGGAAGTGGCTACACCTTC.

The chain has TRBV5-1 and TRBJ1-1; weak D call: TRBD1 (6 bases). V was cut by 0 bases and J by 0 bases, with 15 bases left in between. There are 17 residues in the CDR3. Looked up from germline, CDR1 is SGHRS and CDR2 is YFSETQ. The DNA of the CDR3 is TGCGCCAGCAGCTTGGGAGGCGGGGGGCAGATGAACACTGAAGCTTTCTTT. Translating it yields CASSLGGGGQMNTEAFF.

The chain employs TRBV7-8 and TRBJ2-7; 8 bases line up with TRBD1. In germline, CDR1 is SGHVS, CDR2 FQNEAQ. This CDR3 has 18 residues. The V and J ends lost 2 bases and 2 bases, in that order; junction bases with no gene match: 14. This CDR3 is CASSLRVVAGTGTYEQYF. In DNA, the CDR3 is TGTGCCAGCAGCTTAAGGGTTGTCGCCGGGACAGGAACCTACGAGCAGTACTTC.

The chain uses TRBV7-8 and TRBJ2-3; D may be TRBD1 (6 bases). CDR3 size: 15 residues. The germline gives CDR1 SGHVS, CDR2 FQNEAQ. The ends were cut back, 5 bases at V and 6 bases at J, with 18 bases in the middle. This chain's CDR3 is CASSPIQGLGDTQYF. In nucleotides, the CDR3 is TGTGCCAGCAGCCCCATTCAGGGGCTGGGTGATACGCAGTATTTT.

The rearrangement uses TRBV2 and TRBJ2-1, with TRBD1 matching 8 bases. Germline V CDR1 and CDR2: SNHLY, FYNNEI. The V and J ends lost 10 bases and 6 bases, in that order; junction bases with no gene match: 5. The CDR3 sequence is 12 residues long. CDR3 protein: CATGDRGNEQFF. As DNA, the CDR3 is TGTGCCACCGGAGACAGGGGCAATGAGCAGTTCTTC.

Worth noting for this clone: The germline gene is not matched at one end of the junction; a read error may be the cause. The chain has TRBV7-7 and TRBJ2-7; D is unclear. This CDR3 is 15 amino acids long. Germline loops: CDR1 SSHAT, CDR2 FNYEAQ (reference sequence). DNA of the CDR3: TGTGCTAGCAGCTTAGCTATCCAGGACCTCTACGAGCAGTACTTC. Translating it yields CASSLAIQDLYEQYF.

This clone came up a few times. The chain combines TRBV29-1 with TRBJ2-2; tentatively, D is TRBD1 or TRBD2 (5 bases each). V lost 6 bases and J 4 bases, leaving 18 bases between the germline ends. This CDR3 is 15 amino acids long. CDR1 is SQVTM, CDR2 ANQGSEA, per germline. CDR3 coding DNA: TGCAGCGTATACGATCGAGGGGCGGGCACCGGGGAGCTGTTTTTT. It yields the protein CSVYDRGAGTGELFF.

The CDR3 DNA reads TGCGCCAGCAGCTTGGTCCCAGGGGAGGTTACAGATACGCAGTATTTT. Translating it yields CASSLVPGEVTDTQYF. The chain combines TRBV5-1 with TRBJ2-3; D possibly matches TRBD1 or TRBD2 (6 bases each). This CDR3 is built from 16 residues. Trimming took 0 bases from V and 3 from J, leaving 14 bases between them. Germline V gene lookup returns CDR1 SGHRS and CDR2 YFSETQ.

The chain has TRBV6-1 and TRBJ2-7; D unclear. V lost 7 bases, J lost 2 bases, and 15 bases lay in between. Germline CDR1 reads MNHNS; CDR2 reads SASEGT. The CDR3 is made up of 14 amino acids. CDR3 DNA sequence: TGTGCCAGCACCGGCCGGGTGGGGACCTACGAGCAGTACTTC. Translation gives CASTGRVGTYEQYF.

The CDR3 protein is CASSFSSATNTGELFF. CDR3 sequence (DNA): TGTGCCAGCAGCTTTTCGTCTGCCACGAACACCGGGGAGCTGTTTTTT. The chain carries TRBV5-5 and TRBJ2-2; D gene unclear. The CDR3 contains 16 residues. Between the trimmed V and J ends, which lost 2 bases and 0 bases, there was a span of 11 bases. The V gene's germline CDR1 is SGHKS and CDR2 YYEKEE (reference sequence).

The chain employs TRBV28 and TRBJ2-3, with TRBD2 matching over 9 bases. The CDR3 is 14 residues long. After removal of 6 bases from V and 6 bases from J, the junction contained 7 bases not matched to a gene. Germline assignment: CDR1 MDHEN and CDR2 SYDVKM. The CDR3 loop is CASSRSGGGDTQYF. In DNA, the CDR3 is TGTGCCAGCAGCCGTAGCGGGGGAGGCGATACGCAGTATTTT. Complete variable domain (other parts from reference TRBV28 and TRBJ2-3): DVKVTQSSRYLVKRTGEKVFLECVQDMDHENMFWYRQDPGLGLRLIYFSYDVKMKEKGDIPEGYSVSREKKERFSLILESASTNQTSMYLCASSRSGGGDTQYFGPGTRLTVL.

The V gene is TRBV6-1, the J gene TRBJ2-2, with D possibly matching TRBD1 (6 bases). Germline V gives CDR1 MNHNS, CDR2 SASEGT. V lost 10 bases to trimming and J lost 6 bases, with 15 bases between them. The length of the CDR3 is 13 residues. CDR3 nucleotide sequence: TGTGCCATCAGACCACAGGGTGCCGGGGAGCTGTTTTTT. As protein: CAIRPQGAGELFF.

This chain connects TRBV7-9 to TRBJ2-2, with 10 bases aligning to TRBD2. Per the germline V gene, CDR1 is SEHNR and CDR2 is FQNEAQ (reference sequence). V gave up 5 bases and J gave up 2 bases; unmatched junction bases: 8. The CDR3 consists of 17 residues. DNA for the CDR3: TGTGCCAGCAGCCCGACCCTAGCGGGGGTCAACACCGGGGAGCTGTTTTTT. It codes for CASSPTLAGVNTGELFF. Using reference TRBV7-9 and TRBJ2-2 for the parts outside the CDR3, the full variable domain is DTGVSQNPRHKITKRGQNVTFRCDPISEHNRLYWYRQTLGQGPEFLTYFQNEAQLEKSRLLSDRFSAERPKGSFSTLEIQRTEQGDSAMYLCASSPTLAGVNTGELFFGEGSRLTVL.

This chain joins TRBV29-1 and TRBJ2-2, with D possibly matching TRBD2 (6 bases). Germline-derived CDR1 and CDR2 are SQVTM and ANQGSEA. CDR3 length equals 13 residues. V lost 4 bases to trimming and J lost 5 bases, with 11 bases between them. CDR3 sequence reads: CSVAWGETGELFF. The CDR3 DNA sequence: TGCAGCGTTGCCTGGGGGGAGACCGGGGAGCTGTTTTTT.

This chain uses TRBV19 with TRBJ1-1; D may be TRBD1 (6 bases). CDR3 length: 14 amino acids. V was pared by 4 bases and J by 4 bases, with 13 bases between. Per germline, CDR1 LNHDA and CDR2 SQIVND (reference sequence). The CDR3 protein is CASSTIAGVTEAFF. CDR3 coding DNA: TGTGCCAGTAGTACTATCGCAGGGGTCACTGAAGCTTTCTTT. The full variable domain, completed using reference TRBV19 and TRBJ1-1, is DGGITQSPKYLFRKEGQNVTLSCEQNLNHDAMYWYRQDPGQGLRLIYYSQIVNDFQKGDIAEGYSVSREKKESFPLTVTSAQKNPTAFYLCASSTIAGVTEAFFGQGTRLTVV.